The rows below give T cell receptor beta chains drawn from one sample of a study of blood T cell repertoires in COVID-19. The table came from immunoSEQ multiplex PCR; TCRdb's copy has only in-frame clones and leaves some out. The table shows more than 130,000 clones, with about nine tenths occurring only once. Source material: peripheral blood. The receptors were gathered from a middle-aged man with active or convalescent COVID-19. Each CDR3 is given with its conserved first and last residue.

TRBJ1-5 | TRBV3-1/TRBV3-2 | CASSQMGQPSQPQHF
TRBJ1-2 | TRBV5-1 | CASSKGQGNLFGYTF
TRBJ1-2 | TRBV7-9 | CASSLRPDINGYTF
TRBJ1-4 | TRBV24-1 | CATRPLPGHLNEKLFF
TRBJ2-7 | TRBV28 | CASSWGTGGAEQYF
TRBJ1-2 | TRBV28 | CASSLGQSNYGYTF
TRBJ2-1 | TRBV5-1 | CASSLGLYNEQFF
TRBJ1-5 | TRBV2 | CASSVDSPNQPQHF
TRBJ2-5 | TRBV11-1 | CASSPPRETRETQYF
TRBJ1-4 | TRBV7-3 | CASSSGQISSATNEKLFF
TRBJ2-5 | TRBV19 | CASNTGILETQYF
TRBJ2-2 | TRBV7-2 | CASSSTGAYTGELFF
TRBJ2-6 | TRBV5-1 | CASSSGTGRTNVLTF
TRBJ2-3 | TRBV25-1 | CASRKPGESTDTQYF
TRBJ2-7 | TRBV7-9 | CASSWGRPGGSEQYF
TRBJ2-3 | TRBV9 | CASSVRGASGSADTQYF
TRBJ2-1 | TRBV4-3 | CASSQDPSSNEQFF
TRBJ2-7 | TRBV28 | CASTDGHRPREQYF
TRBJ1-2 | TRBV19 | CASSIYPPAGINYGYTF
TRBJ2-1 | TRBV11-2 | CASSLGLADIYEQFF
TRBJ1-3 | TRBV9 | CASSVAPGGRTGNTIYF
TRBJ2-7 | TRBV10-3 | CAIRGLAGVGEQYF
TRBJ2-2 | TRBV5-1 | CASSLGGSNTGELFF
TRBJ2-2 | TRBV12-5 | CASGLGTGSGELFF
TRBJ1-2 | TRBV18 | CASSPPEGGYGYTF
TRBJ2-7 | TRBV3-1/TRBV3-2 | CASSWRTRSYEQYF
TRBJ1-4 | TRBV19 | CASTPGTRREKLFF
TRBJ2-7 | TRBV2 | CASSGSGQGDYEQYF
TRBJ2-7 | TRBV28 | CASSSSGRASYEQYF
TRBJ1-6 | TRBV19 | CASSFTGMDSPLHF
TRBJ1-5 | TRBV28 | CATSTGRRNQPQHF
TRBJ2-1 | TRBV20-1 | CSASGATSAYNEQFF
TRBJ1-6 | TRBV7-9 | CASSLWDRANSPLHF
TRBJ1-1 | TRBV11-3 | CASSLEGGNTEAFF
TRBJ2-3 | TRBV19 | CASTSLYSGDGDTQYF
TRBJ1-6 | TRBV19 | CASSRDSPSPLHF
TRBJ1-2 | TRBV2 | CASSDPGLPYGYTF
TRBJ2-1 | TRBV19 | CASSISGLERNEQFF
TRBJ2-3 | TRBV6-6 | CASSLTSGSLDTQYF
TRBJ2-2 | TRBV6-5 | CASSYSPGATGELFF
TRBJ2-1 | TRBV18 | CASSPTGLYNEQFF
TRBJ1-6 | TRBV6-5 | CASSRQAVNSPLHF